Below, 23 T cell receptor beta chains from the same sample are listed, as sequenced in a study of CD8+ T cells in alopecia areata. Reverse transcription of extracted RNA yielded cDNA, which provided the sequencing template. Data came from immunoSEQ multiplex PCR; TCRdb stores just in-frame clones and leaves some out. The sample has about 110,000 clones, 45% to 60% seen once. Sequencing input: NKG2D-low CD8+ T cells sorted from blood. All receptors come from a human donor with alopecia areata.

Here the CDR3 reads CSVEDPTSDKETQYF. CDR3 in DNA: TGCAGCGTTGAAGATCCAACTAGCGATAAAGAGACCCAGTACTTC. This sequence joins TRBV29-1 and TRBJ2-5; 7 bases are shared with TRBD2. CDR3 length: 15 amino acids. J lost 3 bases, V lost 0 bases, and 7 bases had no gene match. From germline, CDR1 is SQVTM and CDR2 ANQGSEA.

This clone has only one observation. The V call is TRBV30, the J call TRBJ1-1, with D tentatively TRBD1 (6 bases). Trimming left V 6 bases short and J 1 base short, with 12 bases between. The CDR3 covers 13 residues. CDR1 is GTSNPN and CDR2 is SVGIG in the germline V gene (reference sequence). This CDR3 reads CACLGAGNTEAFF. CDR3 coding DNA: TGTGCCTGCCTGGGGGCTGGGAACACTGAAGCTTTCTTT.

The CDR3 sequence: CASSKGQFNQPQHF. The CDR3, as DNA: TGTGCCAGCAGTAAAGGACAATTCAATCAGCCCCAGCATTTT. The chain employs TRBV27 and TRBJ1-5; D might be TRBD1 (5 bases). The CDR3 covers 14 residues. Germline lookup yields CDR1 MNHEY and CDR2 SMNVEV (reference sequence). The ends were cut back, 5 bases at V and 3 bases at J, with 11 bases in the middle.

The chain couples TRBV11-3 to TRBJ2-1; D is perhaps TRBD1 (6 bases). The length of the CDR3 is 17 residues. Germline values: CDR1 SGHNT, CDR2 YENEEA. Trimming took off 3 bases at V and 0 bases at J, with 15 bases between the two ends. The CDR3 DNA sequence: TGTGCCAGCAGCTTGAGGGACATACAGAGCTCCTACAATGAGCAGTTCTTC. Amino acids: CASSLRDIQSSYNEQFF.

Only one count was recorded for this clone. V gene TRBV29-1 combines with J gene TRBJ2-7; 9 bases line up with TRBD1. The germline V gene has CDR1 SQVTM and CDR2 ANQGSEA. This CDR3 has 15 amino acids. Trimming at V came to 6 bases and at J to 2 bases, leaving 11 bases not matched to a gene. In DNA, the CDR3 is TGCAGCGTCGGGGGGTGGGGACAGGGTACCTACGAGCAGTACTTC. Its protein is CSVGGWGQGTYEQYF.

V gene TRBV30 combines with J gene TRBJ2-7; 10 positions match TRBD1. The J segment lost 4 bases and the V segment lost 5 bases, leaving 5 bases of the junction unmatched. The CDR3 runs to 13 residues. Germline V CDR1 and CDR2: GTSNPN, SVGIG (reference sequence). The CDR3 nucleotides read TGTGCCTGGGGACAGGGGGAAGCGTACGAGCAGTACTTC. Residues: CAWGQGEAYEQYF.

The chain carries TRBV7-8 and TRBJ2-1; 14 bases line up with TRBD2. Germline V gene sequence: CDR1 SGHVS, CDR2 FQNEAQ. V lost 4 bases and J lost 7; bases outside the gene matches: 6. The CDR3 contains 16 residues. The CDR3 DNA reads as TGTGCCAGCAGCTCCGGGACTAGCGGGAGAATTAATGAGCAGTTCTTC. This sequence encodes CASSSGTSGRINEQFF.

The sample holds a few counts of this clone. The chain's CDR3 is CASPRRTRSTDTQYF. Here the CDR3 DNA reads TGTGCCAGCCCCCGACGGACCAGAAGCACAGATACGCAGTATTTT. The chain combines TRBV2 with TRBJ2-3; D uncertain. V was clipped by 8 bases and J by 0 bases, with 15 bases between them. The germline CDR1 and CDR2 sequences are SNHLY and FYNNEI. The CDR3 covers 15 residues.

This clone was detected only once. The chain recombines TRBV7-6 with TRBJ2-7; D is possibly TRBD2 (6 bases). Germline CDR1 SGHVS, CDR2 FNYEAQ. The CDR3 sequence is 18 residues long. Between the trimmed V and J ends, which lost 5 bases and 0 bases, there was a span of 23 bases. DNA for the CDR3: TGTGCCAGCAGCCTCGACATTCTTAGCGGCAAGAGCTCCTACGAGCAGTACTTC. It translates to CASSLDILSGKSSYEQYF. The full variable domain, with the rest looked up from reference TRBV7-6 and TRBJ2-7, is GAGVSQSPRYKVTKRGQDVALRCDPISGHVSLYWYRQALGQGPEFLTYFNYEAQQDKSGLPNDRFSAERPEGSISTLTIQRTEQRDSAMYRCASSLDILSGKSSYEQYFGPGTRLTVT.

The chain recombines TRBV5-4 with TRBJ2-3, with 7 bases fitting TRBD2. Germline CDR1 reads SGHNT; CDR2 reads YYREEE (reference sequence). J lost 4 bases, V lost 0 bases, and 8 bases had no gene match. This CDR3 has 16 residues. CDR3 sequence: CASSLVGGPEADTQYF. DNA of the CDR3: TGTGCCAGCAGCTTGGTGGGAGGGCCAGAGGCAGATACGCAGTATTTT.

This clone was found a few times. This chain connects TRBV7-9 to TRBJ2-7; 7 bases are a match to TRBD1. CDR1 and CDR2 (germline): SEHNR, FQNEAQ (reference sequence). The CDR3 totals 14 residues. Trimming removed 4 bases from V and 4 bases from J; junction bases left unmatched: 7. The chain's CDR3 is CASSSQGDLYEQYF. The CDR3 nucleotides read TGTGCCAGCAGCTCCCAGGGGGACCTATACGAGCAGTACTTC.

The gene calls are TRBV27 and TRBJ2-5; TRBD2 matches 11 bases. This CDR3 is built from 19 residues. The germline gives CDR1 MNHEY, CDR2 SMNVEV (reference sequence). V gave up 6 bases and J gave up 0 bases; unmatched junction bases: 15. The CDR3 loop reads CASRPLVLAGGQYQETQYF. In DNA, the CDR3 is TGTGCCAGCAGGCCCCTCGTGCTAGCGGGAGGACAGTACCAAGAGACCCAGTACTTC.

The chain carries TRBV7-9 and TRBJ2-1; D is unresolved. CDR1 and CDR2 from the germline V gene are SEHNR and FQNEAQ (reference sequence). Trimming removed 5 bases from V and 9 bases from J, with 8 bases in between. The CDR3 spans 11 residues. The CDR3 DNA follows: TGTGCCAGCAGCGTAGAGGTTGAGCAGTTCTTC. Its translation is CASSVEVEQFF.

CDR3 region: CASSPRGRTYEQYF. CDR3 nucleotides: TGTGCCAGCAGCCCCCGTGGTAGAACCTACGAGCAGTACTTC. This sequence joins TRBV14 and TRBJ2-7; unclear D gene. The CDR3 totals 14 residues. V was pared by 4 bases and J by 2 bases, with 12 bases between. The germline gives CDR1 SGHDN, CDR2 FVKESK.

The chain is built from TRBV5-6 and TRBJ2-1, with D tentatively TRBD2 (5 bases). Between the trimmed V and J ends, which lost 0 bases and 12 bases, there was a span of 7 bases. There are 11 residues in the CDR3. Germline lookup yields CDR1 SGHDT and CDR2 YYEEEE. CDR3 coding DNA: TGTGCCAGCAGCTTGGGCGGAGGGCAGTTCTTC. Its translation is CASSLGGGQFF.

The chain combines TRBV5-1 with TRBJ2-5; D could derive from TRBD1 or TRBD2 (5 bases each). CDR3 length equals 14 residues. Germline CDR1 reads SGHRS; CDR2 reads YFSETQ. V gave up 2 bases and J gave up 5 bases, with 13 bases separating them. The CDR3 DNA reads TGCGCCAGCAGCTTAAAATTTGGGGGTGAGACCCAGTACTTC. Amino acids: CASSLKFGGETQYF.

The V gene is TRBV11-2, the J gene TRBJ2-7; 7 bases map to TRBD1. The germline CDR1 and CDR2 sequences are SGHAT and FQNNGV. Germline trimming cut 1 base from V and 5 bases from J; bases unmatched to any gene: 5. The length of the CDR3 is 14 residues. The chain's CDR3 is CASSLGQGMDEQYF. In DNA form, the CDR3 reads TGTGCCAGCAGCTTAGGACAGGGAATGGACGAGCAGTACTTC.

This chain joins TRBV5-6 and TRBJ1-1; 8 nucleotides line up with TRBD1. This CDR3 comprises 17 residues. CDR1 is SGHDT, CDR2 YYEEEE, per germline. After removal of 4 bases from V and 3 bases from J, the junction contained 14 bases not matched to a gene. The CDR3 reads CASSATRGQSGYTEAFF. The CDR3 DNA follows: TGTGCCAGCAGCGCAACCAGGGGGCAATCGGGGTACACTGAAGCTTTCTTT.

A note on this clone: One end of the junction fails to match germline, which may point to a read error. The V and J genes are TRBV2 and TRBJ1-2, with D unresolved. Germline lookup yields CDR1 SNHLY and CDR2 FYNNEI. This CDR3 is built from 11 residues. CDR3 DNA sequence: TGTGCCAGCAGTGATAACGATGGCTACACCTTC. Encoded protein: CASSDNDGYTF.

The chain employs TRBV7-3 and TRBJ2-7, with D possibly matching TRBD2 (6 bases). The CDR3 consists of 13 residues. V was trimmed by 2 bases and J by 6 bases, leaving 11 bases between them. The germline V gene encodes CDR1 SGHTA and CDR2 FQGTGA. For the CDR3, the DNA is TGTGCCAGCAGCTTATATGCGGGGTTCGAGCAGTACTTC. Encoded protein: CASSLYAGFEQYF.

The rearrangement uses TRBV7-8 and TRBJ2-1; D possibly corresponds to TRBD2 (5 bases). The CDR3 extends over 12 amino acids. Germline V lookup: CDR1 SGHVS, CDR2 FQNEAQ. V lost 5 bases to trimming and J lost 7 bases, with 9 bases between them. CDR3 residues: CASSLQRNEQFF. The CDR3 DNA is TGTGCCAGCAGCCTTCAGCGGAATGAGCAGTTCTTC.

V and J are TRBV29-1 and TRBJ2-2; D is unresolved. Germline V gene lookup returns CDR1 SQVTM and CDR2 ANQGSEA. The CDR3 runs to 11 residues. The V end lost 5 bases, the J end lost 5 bases, and 6 bases lay between the germline ends. CDR3 protein: CSVWKTGELFF. CDR3 sequence (DNA): TGCAGCGTTTGGAAAACCGGGGAGCTGTTTTTT.

This sequence joins TRBV7-9 and TRBJ2-1, with a possible D match to TRBD1 (6 bases). The germline V and J ends were trimmed by 5 bases and 7 bases, with 9 bases remaining between them. Germline CDR1 is SEHNR and CDR2 is FQNEAQ (reference sequence). The CDR3 extends over 12 amino acids. In DNA form, the CDR3 reads TGTGCCAGCAGCCACAGGGATAATGAGCAGTTCTTC. It is translated as CASSHRDNEQFF.